Listed here are 21 T cell receptor beta chains from one sample, sequenced in a study of cytomegalovirus exposure and HLA in healthy donors (dated 2017 in TCRdb). Receptor amplification or capture employed the immunoSEQ multiplex PCR assay. For the multiplex PCR, a mixture combining 60 forward primers for TCR Vbeta segments and 13 reverse primers for TCR Jbeta segments was used. TCRdb took over this immuneACCESS table, retaining in-frame rearrangements with V and J assigned. Such tables are incomplete; in checked studies, under half of the missing clones stem from an unresolved V gene, and the remainder is unexplained. This sample lists 93,000 or so clones; 76% were detected once. The leading ten clones occupy 10% of the sample. Sequenced material: PBMCs. These TCRs come from a woman aged 18-29 years in good health and CMV-seropositive.

The V and J genes are TRBV19 and TRBJ2-7; 11 bases match TRBD2. The CDR3 length is 15 residues. V shed 6 bases, J shed 4 bases, and the junction held 8 bases outside the gene matches. The germline CDR1 and CDR2 sequences are LNHDA and SQIVND (reference sequence). CDR3 DNA sequence: TGTGCCAGTAGCCTAGCGGGAGGAAGTAGGTACGAGCAGTACTTC. This translates into CASSLAGGSRYEQYF.

This chain uses TRBV18 with TRBJ1-4; 9 bases agree with TRBD1. The germline gives CDR1 KGHSH, CDR2 LQKENI. Trimming removed 4 bases from V and 5 bases from J; junction bases left unmatched: 2. The CDR3 totals 14 residues. The CDR3 DNA sequence: TGTGCCAGCTCACTCACAGGGGGCAATGAAAAACTGTTTTTT. It specifies CASSLTGGNEKLFF.

CDR3 sequence reads: CASSLRGVYNEQFF. As DNA, the CDR3 is TGTGCCAGCAGTTTGCGGGGGGTCTACAATGAGCAGTTCTTC. The chain links TRBV27 to TRBJ2-1, with 8 bases matching TRBD2. The CDR3 has 14 residues. Losses at the gene ends were 3 bases for V and 3 bases for J; bases not matched to a gene: 1. Germline loops: CDR1 MNHEY, CDR2 SMNVEV (reference sequence).

The chain couples TRBV7-8 to TRBJ2-3, with a weak D call TRBD1 (6 bases). CDR3 length: 15 amino acids. The germline V and J ends were trimmed by 6 bases and 4 bases, with 17 bases remaining between them. Germline V gives CDR1 SGHVS, CDR2 FQNEAQ. Here the CDR3 reads CASRHRGSSPDTQYF. The DNA of the CDR3 is TGTGCCAGCAGACATAGGGGGAGTTCCCCAGATACGCAGTATTTT.

This clone has only a few counts. The V gene is TRBV18, the J gene TRBJ1-4, with D hard to call. CDR3 length: 13 residues. V dropped 3 bases and J dropped 5 bases, with 7 bases sitting between them. The germline V gene encodes CDR1 KGHSH and CDR2 LQKENI. In DNA, the CDR3 is TGTGCCAGCTCACCCCTGGGCAATGAAAAACTGTTTTTT. This encodes CASSPLGNEKLFF.

The chain carries TRBV2 and TRBJ2-2, with 14 bases that match TRBD2. Germline-derived CDR1 and CDR2 are SNHLY and FYNNEI. J gave up 0 bases and V 7 bases, and 13 bases lay outside the gene matches. The CDR3 is 20 residues long. DNA of the CDR3: TGTGCCAGCACCGCTAGGACTAGCGGGGGGCTCGATACGAACACCGGGGAGCTGTTTTTT. Its protein is CASTARTSGGLDTNTGELFF.

The chain carries TRBV7-9 and TRBJ2-7; a possible D gene is TRBD2 (6 bases). Germline CDR1 and CDR2: SEHNR and FQNEAQ (reference sequence). V was trimmed by 6 bases and J by 2 bases, leaving 20 bases between them. This CDR3 spans 16 amino acids. CDR3 sequence (DNA): TGTGCCAGCAGAGGGACCCTGTCACCGGGGGCCTACGAGCAGTACTTC. Protein product: CASRGTLSPGAYEQYF.

The V and J genes are TRBV11-2 and TRBJ2-1; maybe TRBD2 (6 bases). The CDR3 is 16 residues long. Germline CDR1 is SGHAT and CDR2 is FQNNGV. V was shortened by 5 bases and J by 0 bases, with 14 bases between the two germline ends. This chain's CDR3 is CASSPGRWGSYNEQFF. The CDR3 nucleotides read TGTGCCAGCAGCCCAGGGAGGTGGGGCTCCTACAATGAGCAGTTCTTC.

The chain employs TRBV27 and TRBJ2-7, with D maybe TRBD1 (5 bases). The CDR3 has 12 amino acids. V was cut by 6 bases and J by 2 bases, with 8 bases left in between. CDR1 MNHEY and CDR2 SMNVEV come from the germline V gene (reference sequence). In DNA form, the CDR3 reads TGTGCCAGCAGAGGACAACCCTACGAGCAGTACTTC. It translates to CASRGQPYEQYF.

This clone occurred a few times. The CDR3 nucleotides are TGCGCCAGCAGCCAACAATACGACAAGCCGTATGGCTACACCTTC. It specifies CASSQQYDKPYGYTF. The chain has TRBV4-1 and TRBJ1-2; no firm D call. V lost 2 bases to trimming and J lost 5 bases, with 15 bases between them. The germline CDR1 and CDR2 sequences are MGHRA and YSYEKL. The CDR3 contains 15 residues.

The chain links TRBV5-4 to TRBJ2-7, with D possibly TRBD2 on 5 matching bases. V was clipped by 4 bases and J by 2 bases, with 16 bases between them. CDR1 is SGHNT and CDR2 is YYREEE in the germline V gene (reference sequence). The CDR3 runs to 15 residues. The CDR3 reads CASSGRGIAPYEQYF. CDR3 DNA: TGTGCCAGCAGCGGCAGAGGGATAGCCCCCTACGAGCAGTACTTC. Combining the CDR3 with reference TRBV5-4 and TRBJ2-7 gives the whole variable domain ETGVTQSPTHLIKTRGQQVTLRCSSQSGHNTVSWYQQALGQGPQFIFQYYREEENGRGNFPPRFSGLQFPNYSSELNVNALELDDSALYLCASSGRGIAPYEQYFGPGTRLTVT.

V is TRBV7-5 and J is TRBJ1-2; the table's D call, TRBD1, was not checked against the DNA. TRBV7-5 is noted as a pseudogene. The CDR3 spans 19 residues. The chain's CDR3 is CARSLERGTGRFLFNGYTF. The CDR3 bases are TGTGCCAGAAGCTTAGAGAGAGGGACAGGGCGGTTTTTGTTTAATGGCTACACCTTC.

The chain joins TRBV6-1 to TRBJ2-3; perhaps TRBD2 as D (5 bases). CDR3 length: 14 residues. Germline V gene lookup returns CDR1 MNHNS and CDR2 SASEGT. V was shortened by 3 bases and J by 2 bases, with 9 bases between the two germline ends. In DNA, the CDR3 is TGTGCCAGCAGTGACGCCGGGAACACAGATACGCAGTATTTT. It encodes CASSDAGNTDTQYF.

This chain connects TRBV7-7 to TRBJ2-1; the D gene is possibly TRBD1 (5 bases). Looked up from germline, CDR1 is SSHAT and CDR2 is FNYEAQ (reference sequence). This CDR3 has 15 amino acids. Trimming removed 5 bases at V and 4 bases at J, with 15 bases between. CDR3 sequence: CASSLQEHPYNEQFF. For the CDR3, the DNA is TGTGCCAGCAGCCTACAGGAGCACCCGTACAATGAGCAGTTCTTC.

The rearrangement links TRBV6-1 to TRBJ2-3; 7 bases line up with TRBD1. Germline values: CDR1 MNHNS, CDR2 SASEGT. The junction had 8 bases not matched to a gene; V was cut back by 4 bases and J by 4 bases. The CDR3 has 15 amino acids. CDR3 in amino acids: CASSATGKVADTQYF. CDR3 sequence (DNA): TGTGCCAGCAGTGCGACAGGGAAGGTGGCAGATACGCAGTATTTT.

The chain has TRBV19 and TRBJ2-1; 7 positions agree with TRBD1. The trim removed 3 bases at V and 15 bases at J, leaving 8 bases unmatched. Germline V gene lookup returns CDR1 LNHDA and CDR2 SQIVND (reference sequence). The CDR3 length is 12 residues. CDR3 in amino acids: CASSMIGQDRFF. The CDR3 DNA sequence: TGTGCCAGTAGTATGATAGGACAGGACAGGTTCTTC.

The genes are TRBV19 and TRBJ2-1, with 7 bases that match TRBD1. The CDR3 contains 16 residues. Germline-derived CDR1 and CDR2 are LNHDA and SQIVND (reference sequence). Trimming at V came to 7 bases and at J to 2 bases, leaving 11 bases not matched to a gene. The CDR3 loop is CASTPIGTDPYNEQFF. For the CDR3, the DNA is TGTGCCAGTACCCCTATCGGGACAGACCCCTACAATGAGCAGTTCTTC.

The chain joins TRBV11-3 to TRBJ2-7, with 7 bases matching TRBD1. The CDR3 spans 15 residues. V was clipped by 5 bases and J by 0 bases; unmatched bases: 7. CDR1 SGHNT and CDR2 YENEEA come from the germline V gene. CDR3 sequence reads: CASSRNRDSSYEQYF. DNA of the CDR3: TGTGCCAGCAGCCGTAATCGGGACAGCTCCTACGAGCAGTACTTC.

The genes are TRBV18 and TRBJ1-2; D remains ambiguous. Germline assignment: CDR1 KGHSH and CDR2 LQKENI. V was pared by 3 bases and J by 5 bases, with 10 bases between. The CDR3 is 13 amino acids. The CDR3 coding sequence is TGTGCCAGCTCACCGCGAGGAGTATATGGCTACACCTTC. The encoded protein is CASSPRGVYGYTF.

The chain has TRBV11-3 and TRBJ2-3; D might be TRBD2 (5 bases). The CDR3 is 13 amino acids. V was pared by 8 bases and J by 1 base, with 10 bases between. CDR1 is SGHNT and CDR2 is YENEEA in the germline V gene. CDR3 amino acids: CASGYGGTDTQYF. CDR3 DNA: TGTGCCAGCGGGTACGGGGGCACAGATACGCAGTATTTT.

This chain uses TRBV30 with TRBJ1-2; TRBD1 is a possible D gene (5 bases). The CDR3 runs to 13 residues. Trimming shortened V by 4 bases and J by 4 bases, and 13 bases separated the two germline ends. Germline CDR1 reads GTSNPN; CDR2 reads SVGIG (reference sequence). The CDR3 here is CAWKLGGGYGYTF. The CDR3 DNA is TGTGCCTGGAAGCTCGGGGGGGGCTATGGCTACACCTTC.